This T cell receptor (beta chain) was documented in a study of somatic mutations in cytotoxic T cells in rheumatoid arthritis. General study findings and limits: Patients with rheumatoid arthritis, but not healthy controls, had CD8+ clonality that increased with age. Any difference in CD8+ T-cell clonality between patients who had rheumatoid arthritis and healthy controls who were age-matched was not statistically significant.

Turning to this clone: The target antigen is unknown.

Germline values: CDR1 MNHNS, CDR2 SASEGT. The CDR3 consists of 18 residues. V shed 0 bases, J shed 0 bases, and the junction held 9 bases outside the gene matches. Here immunoSEQ multiplex PCR was the method, and the copy in TCRdb shows in-frame clones only, minus some. The top ten hold roughly 9.6% of the sample, which has 25,000 to 35,000 clones, around nine tenths seen once. Sequencing was carried out using CD8+ T cells sorted from blood. This chain connects TRBV6-1 to TRBJ1-1; 8 nucleotides align to TRBD1. The clonotype originates from an adult with rheumatoid arthritis. CDR3 coding DNA: TGTGCCAGCAGTGAAGCTCGACAGGGGAGGCTTATGAACACTGAAGCTTTCTTT. It codes for CASSEARQGRLMNTEAFF.